The 25 T cell receptor beta chains below all came from one sample that was sequenced in a study of T cells after yellow fever vaccination. Using its own MiXCR run on the 5' RACE reads, TCRdb lists one record per CDR3 protein. In the table there are roughly 500,000 distinct CDR3 sequences, over 15% of which are singletons. The material was PBMCs, obtained 15 days after the yellow fever booster vaccination. The receptors were gathered from a man in his thirties or forties who received the YFV17D yellow fever vaccine.

The chain uses TRBV6-1 and TRBJ2-7, with D possibly matching TRBD1 (6 bases). Looked up from germline, CDR1 is MNHNS and CDR2 is SASEGT. This CDR3 spans 13 amino acids. The V and J ends lost 6 bases and 0 bases respectively, with 9 bases between them. CDR3 in DNA: TGTGCCAGCAGGGAACAGGGCTCCTACGAGCAGTACTTC. It yields the protein CASREQGSYEQYF.

V is TRBV25-1 and J is TRBJ2-7; no clear D. Between the trimmed V and J ends, which lost 3 bases and 1 base, there was a span of 4 bases. This CDR3 is built from 12 residues. Germline V gene data show CDR1 as MGHDK and CDR2 as SYGVNS. The CDR3 sequence is CASSEPSYEQYF. The CDR3 DNA follows: TGTGCCAGCAGTGAGCCGTCCTACGAGCAGTACTTC.

The V gene is TRBV24-1, the J gene TRBJ2-3; 9 nucleotides agree with TRBD2. V dropped 0 bases and J dropped 3; count of bases not matched to a gene: 0. This CDR3 is built from 15 residues. Germline V gives CDR1 KGHDR, CDR2 SFDVKD. This CDR3 reads CATSDLTSGTDTQYF. DNA of the CDR3: TGTGCCACCAGTGATTTGACTAGCGGGACAGATACGCAGTATTTT.

This clonotype has more than one count but fewer than ten. This chain links TRBV12-3 or TRBV12-4 with TRBJ1-5; D is unclear. This CDR3 comprises 14 residues. V was shortened by 3 bases and J by 4 bases, with 10 bases between the two germline ends. The CDR3 DNA sequence: TGTGCCAGCAGTTTTTTTGGTCAGAATCAGCCCCAGCATTTT. The encoded protein is CASSFFGQNQPQHF.

The genes are TRBV11-1 and TRBJ2-4, with 13 bases fitting TRBD2. After removal of 5 bases from V and 0 bases from J, the junction contained 16 bases not matched to a gene. The CDR3 length is 21 residues. Germline CDR1 reads SGHAT; CDR2 reads FQDESV (reference sequence). Here the CDR3 DNA reads TGTGCCAGCAGCGCAACTACTCCGGGACTAGCGGGACCGCTAGCCAAAAACATTCAGTACTTC. Protein product: CASSATTPGLAGPLAKNIQYF.

The table lists this clonotype with a few counts. The chain links TRBV18 to TRBJ2-1; D not resolved. Germline CDR1 KGHSH, CDR2 LQKENI. The V and J ends lost 4 bases and 2 bases respectively, with 12 bases between them. The CDR3 consists of 15 residues. CDR3 DNA sequence: TGTGCCAGCTCACTAATTAGGAAACCCTACAATGAGCAGTTCTTC. It yields the protein CASSLIRKPYNEQFF.

This clonotype was recorded a few times. V gene TRBV7-2 combines with J gene TRBJ2-7, with 7 positions matching TRBD2. CDR1 is SGHTA, CDR2 FQGNSA, per germline. CDR3 length equals 16 residues. After removal of 4 bases from V and 4 bases from J, the junction contained 13 bases not matched to a gene. The CDR3 here is CASSSVEGGNKYEQYF. In DNA, the CDR3 is TGTGCCAGCAGCTCGGTAGAGGGAGGGAATAAGTACGAGCAGTACTTC.

This chain uses TRBV19 with TRBJ1-5; 7 bases map to TRBD1. This CDR3 is 15 amino acids long. Germline trimming cut 7 bases from V and 2 bases from J; bases unmatched to any gene: 8. CDR1 and CDR2 from the germline V gene are LNHDA and SQIVND (reference sequence). CDR3 in amino acids: CASTGQVIGNQPQHF. CDR3 sequence (DNA): TGTGCCAGTACTGGACAGGTTATTGGCAATCAGCCCCAGCATTTT.

The chain couples TRBV28 to TRBJ1-2, with D hard to call. Germline CDR1 is MDHEN and CDR2 is SYDVKM. CDR3 size: 12 residues. V was shortened by 2 bases and J by 8 bases, with 9 bases between the two germline ends. CDR3 protein: CASSLAGVGYTF. For the CDR3, the DNA is TGTGCCAGCAGTTTAGCCGGGGTCGGCTACACCTTC.

This clonotype occurred a few times. This rearrangement joins TRBV20-1 to TRBJ2-7; 7 bases are a match to TRBD2. CDR3 size: 14 residues. J gave up 1 base and V 4 bases, and 7 bases lay outside the gene matches. Germline V gene lookup returns CDR1 DFQATT and CDR2 SNEGSKA (reference sequence). For the CDR3, the DNA is TGCAGTGCTAAAGCGGGAACCCTTTCCTACGAGCAGTACTTC. This gives the protein CSAKAGTLSYEQYF.

The rearrangement links TRBV5-1 to TRBJ2-4; 10 bases line up with TRBD2. This CDR3 is built from 15 residues. Germline assignment: CDR1 SGHRS and CDR2 YFSETQ. After removal of 3 bases from V and 6 bases from J, the junction contained 6 bases not matched to a gene. CDR3 region: CASSSGTSDGNIQYF. The CDR3 nucleotides are TGCGCCAGCAGCTCCGGGACTAGCGACGGAAACATTCAGTACTTC.

There are a few counts of this clonotype. The V gene is TRBV30, the J gene TRBJ2-3; TRBD1 is a possible D gene (5 bases). Germline V lookup: CDR1 GTSNPN, CDR2 SVGIG (reference sequence). This CDR3 is built from 17 residues. Trimming cost V 0 bases and J 6 bases, with 22 bases left between them. DNA for the CDR3: TGTGCCTGGAGTGTACCTAAACAGGCCACCCGTAAGGATACGCAGTATTTT. As protein: CAWSVPKQATRKDTQYF.

This clonotype was found a few times. The rearrangement links TRBV18 to TRBJ2-1, with unresolved D. The CDR3 runs to 15 residues. Looked up from germline, CDR1 is KGHSH and CDR2 is LQKENI. The germline V and J ends were trimmed by 2 bases and 5 bases, with 13 bases remaining between them. The CDR3 reads CASSPSSGRHNEQFF. CDR3 nucleotides: TGTGCCAGCTCACCAAGTTCGGGTCGCCACAATGAGCAGTTCTTC.

This clonotype was observed a few times. This chain joins TRBV19 and TRBJ2-1, with 8 bases matching TRBD2. The V and J ends lost 7 bases and 3 bases, in that order; junction bases with no gene match: 8. CDR3 length equals 15 residues. Germline CDR1 is LNHDA and CDR2 is SQIVND (reference sequence). This chain's CDR3 is CASKGVAGSYNEQFF. CDR3 nucleotide sequence: TGTGCCAGTAAAGGCGTAGCGGGAAGCTACAATGAGCAGTTCTTC.

This clonotype came up a few times. This chain uses TRBV7-2 with TRBJ2-7; D is uncertain. The V gene lost 5 bases and the J gene lost 3 bases, with 11 bases spanning the gap. The germline gives CDR1 SGHTA, CDR2 FQGNSA. This CDR3 has 13 amino acids. CDR3 coding DNA: TGTGCCAGCAGCCGGCGACTTGACTACGAGCAGTACTTC. Its protein is CASSRRLDYEQYF.

This clonotype was detected a few times. J is TRBJ2-1 and V is TRBV3-1, with 11 nucleotides matching TRBD2. Unmatched junction bases numbered 9, after V lost 0 bases and J lost 2 bases. Germline CDR1 LGHDT, CDR2 YNNKEL (reference sequence). The CDR3 is 19 amino acids. CDR3 residues: CASSQDPPGTSGPYNEQFF. The CDR3 DNA follows: TGTGCCAGCAGCCAAGATCCCCCCGGGACTAGCGGTCCCTACAATGAGCAGTTCTTC.

This clonotype was detected only once. The chain uses TRBV7-9 and TRBJ1-2; TRBD1 agrees at 9 bases. Germline V lookup: CDR1 SEHNR, CDR2 FQNEAQ (reference sequence). The length of the CDR3 is 14 residues. Losses at the gene ends were 6 bases for V and 2 bases for J; bases not matched to a gene: 4. CDR3 nucleotides: TGTGCCAGCAGACGAGGGACAGGGAACTATGGCTACACCTTC. This codes for CASRRGTGNYGYTF.

The rearrangement links TRBV3-1 to TRBJ2-7, with D perhaps TRBD2 (5 bases). The CDR3 extends over 12 amino acids. The V gene lost 3 bases and the J gene lost 7 bases, with 10 bases spanning the gap. Germline CDR1 and CDR2: LGHDT and YNNKEL (reference sequence). In DNA, the CDR3 is TGTGCCAGCAGCCACGGGAAGGGTGAGCAGTACTTC. Translating it yields CASSHGKGEQYF.

This CDR3 is CATSTGGGEQFF. CDR3 DNA sequence: TGTGCCACCTCCACAGGGGGAGGTGAGCAGTTCTTC. V usage is TRBV24-1 and J usage is TRBJ2-1, with 8 bases aligning to TRBD1. Germline CDR1 KGHDR, CDR2 SFDVKD. Unmatched junction bases numbered 6, after V lost 9 bases and J lost 9 bases. The CDR3 is made up of 12 amino acids.

The chain couples TRBV20-1 to TRBJ1-5, with unresolved D. The CDR3 totals 15 residues. Trimming left V 0 bases short and J 7 bases short, with 16 bases between. The germline V gene encodes CDR1 DFQATT and CDR2 SNEGSKA (reference sequence). The CDR3 DNA reads as TGCAGTGCTAGAGATACGGGAATGGCGCGGCAGCCCCAGCATTTT. It is translated as CSARDTGMARQPQHF.

The rearrangement uses TRBV7-9 and TRBJ2-1; D is uncertain. The CDR3 runs to 13 residues. Germline V lookup: CDR1 SEHNR, CDR2 FQNEAQ (reference sequence). Trimming shortened V by 1 base and J by 5 bases, and 6 bases separated the two germline ends. The CDR3 nucleotides read TGTGCCAGCAGCTTAGATCTCCACAATGAGCAGTTCTTC. Its protein product is CASSLDLHNEQFF.

V gene TRBV12-3 or TRBV12-4 combines with J gene TRBJ2-7; D gene unclear. Deletions cut 8 bases from V and 1 base from J, with 15 bases between. This CDR3 has 14 amino acids. The CDR3 is CASAAVRQSYEQYF. Here the CDR3 DNA reads TGTGCCAGCGCGGCTGTTCGTCAGTCCTACGAGCAGTACTTC.

The V call is TRBV7-3, the J call TRBJ2-7; 13 bases are shared with TRBD2. This CDR3 has 15 amino acids. Germline CDR1 SGHTA, CDR2 FQGTGA. V was pared by 6 bases and J by 6 bases, with 8 bases of the junction left unmatched. The CDR3 DNA sequence: TGTGCCAGCAGTCCTACTAGCGGGAGGGCAGGCGAGCAGTACTTC. Its protein product is CASSPTSGRAGEQYF.

V usage is TRBV20-1 and J usage is TRBJ2-7; TRBD2 agrees at 12 bases. The J segment lost 1 base and the V segment lost 3 bases, leaving 4 bases of the junction unmatched. This CDR3 spans 15 amino acids. Germline assignment: CDR1 DFQATT and CDR2 SNEGSKA (reference sequence). The CDR3 DNA follows: TGCAGTGCTAGCTTACTAGCGGGAGGTTCCTACGAGCAGTACTTC. Translated: CSASLLAGGSYEQYF.

The rearrangement joins TRBV10-3 to TRBJ2-7; D is possibly TRBD2 (5 bases). The germline CDR1 and CDR2 sequences are ENHRY and SYGVKD. The length of the CDR3 is 14 residues. V was pared by 1 base and J by 2 bases, with 9 bases between. CDR3 sequence reads: CAISEFSGTYEQYF. In nucleotides, the CDR3 is TGTGCCATCAGTGAGTTTTCGGGAACCTACGAGCAGTACTTC.